This passage covers 30 T cell receptor beta chains from one sample sequenced in a study of cytomegalovirus exposure and HLA in healthy donors (dated by TCRdb to 2015 to 2018). The library relied on the immunoSEQ multiplex PCR assay. A mixture of 60 forward primers for TCR Vbeta segments and 13 reverse primers for TCR Jbeta segments was used in the multiplex PCR. TCRdb holds this immuneACCESS table with in-frame rearrangements only. Some clones are missing; in checked studies, unresolved V genes explain under half, and the rest has no known cause. The sample table contains under 200,000 clones; only one count was recorded for about 75% of them. Around 7.7% of the sample is in the top ten clones. Specimen: PBMCs. These receptors were obtained from a woman aged 40 to 49 in good health and CMV-seropositive.

In DNA, the CDR3 is TGTGCCAGCTCCTACAGCCGACAGGTGGGGAAGGATGAGCAGTTCTTC. This translates into CASSYSRQVGKDEQFF. The gene calls are TRBV28 and TRBJ2-1, with D possibly being TRBD1 (6 bases). Trimming removed 8 bases at V and 8 bases at J, with 25 bases between. Germline CDR1 and CDR2: MDHEN and SYDVKM. The CDR3 length is 16 residues. The full variable domain, completed using reference TRBV28 and TRBJ2-1, is DVKVTQSSRYLVKRTGEKVFLECVQDMDHENMFWYRQDPGLGLRLIYFSYDVKMKEKGDIPEGYSVSREKKERFSLILESASTNQTSMYLCASSYSRQVGKDEQFFGPGTRLTVL.

The chain combines TRBV5-1 with TRBJ2-3, with no clear D. V lost 4 bases and J lost 2, with 5 bases in between. CDR1 and CDR2 (germline): SGHRS, YFSETQ. The CDR3 totals 12 residues. The DNA for the CDR3 is TGCGCCAGCAGCCCCTCCACAGATACGCAGTATTTT. Protein sequence: CASSPSTDTQYF.

J is TRBJ2-7 and V is TRBV27, with a weak D call TRBD2 (5 bases). Germline V gene sequence: CDR1 MNHEY, CDR2 SMNVEV (reference sequence). V lost 6 bases to trimming and J lost 4 bases, with 19 bases between them. This CDR3 has 15 amino acids. CDR3 DNA: TGTGCCAGCAGCTCCTTTAGGATGCGGGCTTACGAGCAGTACTTC. Its protein product is CASSSFRMRAYEQYF.

This chain links TRBV28 with TRBJ1-5; 9 positions match TRBD1. Germline V gene lookup returns CDR1 MDHEN and CDR2 SYDVKM. The CDR3 spans 15 residues. The ends lost 1 base at V and 7 bases at J; junction bases unmatched: 5. The CDR3 coding sequence is TGTGCCAGCAGTTTATCCACAGGGGGCGGGCAGCCCCAGCATTTT. Translation gives CASSLSTGGGQPQHF.

This sequence joins TRBV5-5 and TRBJ2-7; a possible D gene is TRBD2 (6 bases). Germline V CDR1 and CDR2: SGHKS, YYEKEE (reference sequence). The length of the CDR3 is 14 residues. The V and J ends lost 4 bases and 2 bases respectively, with 13 bases between them. CDR3 DNA sequence: TGTGCCAGCAGCGGGCGGGGCGGGCCCTACGAGCAGTACTTC. Protein: CASSGRGGPYEQYF.

This chain links TRBV28 with TRBJ1-5, with TRBD1 identical over 8 bases. V was pared by 5 bases and J by 3 bases, with 3 bases of the junction left unmatched. The CDR3 has 14 amino acids. Germline CDR1 is MDHEN and CDR2 is SYDVKM. CDR3 loop: CASSTDRDNQPQHF. CDR3 sequence (DNA): TGTGCCAGCAGTACGGACAGGGACAATCAGCCCCAGCATTTT.

This clone showed up just a few times. The chain has TRBV28 and TRBJ2-1, with 13 bases that match TRBD2. CDR1 is MDHEN and CDR2 is SYDVKM in the germline V gene. Trimming removed 2 bases from V and 7 bases from J; junction bases left unmatched: 2. CDR3 length: 15 residues. CDR3: CASSLGLAGANEQFF. CDR3 DNA sequence: TGTGCCAGCAGTTTAGGACTAGCGGGAGCGAATGAGCAGTTCTTC.

The gene calls are TRBV13 and TRBJ1-1, with D perhaps TRBD1 (6 bases). The germline V gene encodes CDR1 PRHDT and CDR2 FYEKMQ (reference sequence). The CDR3 is 15 amino acids. V gave up 8 bases and J gave up 7 bases, with 23 bases separating them. CDR3 sequence: CASSPGTLLGCEAFF. The CDR3 region has the DNA TGTGCCAGCTCCCCGGGGACACTATTGGGCTGTGAAGCTTTCTTT.

The V call is TRBV9, the J call TRBJ1-2, with D maybe TRBD1 (5 bases). The CDR3 contains 14 residues. Trimming removed 10 bases from V and 4 bases from J, with 20 bases in between. Germline CDR1 SGDLS, CDR2 YYNGEE. CDR3 in amino acids: CAGPVRWGAYGYTF. CDR3 nucleotide sequence: TGTGCCGGGCCCGTCCGATGGGGCGCCTATGGCTACACCTTC.

V is TRBV5-1 and J is TRBJ2-1; TRBD2 aligns across 11 bases. The CDR3 extends over 15 amino acids. V was pared by 6 bases and J by 5 bases, with 7 bases of the junction left unmatched. From germline, CDR1 is SGHRS and CDR2 YFSETQ. CDR3: CASIRGTSGNNEQFF. CDR3 coding DNA: TGCGCCAGCATCCGGGGGACTAGCGGCAACAATGAGCAGTTCTTC.

The CDR3 loop is CASSLGTVINSPLHF. The CDR3 nucleotides read TGTGCCAGCAGTTTAGGGACAGTCATTAATTCACCCCTCCACTTT. The chain carries TRBV27 and TRBJ1-6; 7 bases fit TRBD1. The germline gives CDR1 MNHEY, CDR2 SMNVEV (reference sequence). Germline trimming cut 2 bases from V and 6 bases from J; bases unmatched to any gene: 4. This CDR3 is built from 15 residues.

The V and J genes are TRBV19 and TRBJ2-7, with 9 nucleotides matching TRBD2. This CDR3 comprises 17 residues. Losses at the gene ends were 3 bases for V and 3 bases for J; bases not matched to a gene: 12. CDR1 is LNHDA, CDR2 SQIVND, per germline (reference sequence). CDR3 nucleotides: TGTGCCAGTAGTATCGCTGGCGGGAGGGCAAGGGACTACGAGCAGTACTTC. Its protein is CASSIAGGRARDYEQYF.

The chain joins TRBV5-7 to TRBJ1-4; possibly TRBD1 for D (5 bases). TRBV5-7 is labeled an ORF, and its function is uncertain. Between the trimmed V and J ends, which lost 5 bases and 4 bases, there was a span of 15 bases. The CDR3 length is 15 residues. This CDR3 is CASRFRTKGNEKLFF. The CDR3 DNA is TGTGCCAGCAGATTCCGGACAAAGGGTAATGAAAAACTGTTTTTT.

This chain connects TRBV14 to TRBJ2-3; D might be TRBD1 (5 bases). Trimming took 0 bases from V and 4 from J, leaving 14 bases between them. The germline V gene has CDR1 SGHDN and CDR2 FVKESK. The CDR3 is 16 residues long. The CDR3 DNA reads TGTGCCAGCAGCCAAGATCAGGGATCCATCCCAGATACGCAGTATTTT. It specifies CASSQDQGSIPDTQYF.

The V and J genes are TRBV6-1 and TRBJ1-1, with D possibly TRBD1 on 5 matching bases. The CDR3 totals 13 residues. The V end was cut by 4 bases, the J end by 1 base, with 7 bases between. CDR1 MNHNS and CDR2 SASEGT come from the germline V gene. CDR3: CASSGGQNTEAFF. The CDR3 DNA reads TGTGCCAGCAGTGGTGGACAGAACACTGAAGCTTTCTTT.

The chain has TRBV4-3 and TRBJ1-1; possibly TRBD1 for D (6 bases). The CDR3 has 16 residues. Germline CDR1 and CDR2: LGHNA and YSLEER. The V gene lost 4 bases and the J gene lost 4 bases, with 19 bases spanning the gap. CDR3 coding DNA: TGCGCCAGCAGCCCCACGTCACAGGGCATCGGCACTGAAGCTTTCTTT. Residues: CASSPTSQGIGTEAFF.

The rearrangement joins TRBV11-2 to TRBJ2-7; TRBD1 might be the D (5 bases). Germline lookup yields CDR1 SGHAT and CDR2 FQNNGV. The CDR3 runs 15 residues. V dropped 3 bases and J dropped 2 bases, with 14 bases sitting between them. The CDR3 DNA is TGTGCCAGCAGCTTGACAGTGGGAAAGACCTACGAGCAGTACTTC. Amino acid sequence: CASSLTVGKTYEQYF.

This clone was detected only a few times. V gene TRBV7-2 combines with J gene TRBJ1-4; the D is unclear. Trimming left V 4 bases short and J 2 bases short, with 11 bases between. Germline CDR1 SGHTA, CDR2 FQGNSA. This CDR3 region has 15 residues. The CDR3, as DNA: TGTGCCAGCAGCTGGGGAGGAACGACTAATGAAAAACTGTTTTTT. Translation gives CASSWGGTTNEKLFF.

This clone was counted once. The chain's CDR3 is CASSLVREVLGANVLTF. CDR3 DNA: TGTGCCAGCAGCTTAGTTCGGGAGGTCCTTGGGGCCAACGTCCTGACTTTC. This chain connects TRBV7-3 to TRBJ2-6; TRBD2 agrees at 7 bases. Germline lookup yields CDR1 SGHTA and CDR2 FQGTGA. The CDR3 has 17 amino acids. Trimming took 2 bases from V and 3 from J; bases not matched to a gene: 7.

CDR3 coding DNA: TGTGCCAGCAGGACCGGAGGGGGCGTTGAAAAACTGTTTTTT. Protein product: CASRTGGGVEKLFF. This chain uses TRBV28 with TRBJ1-4, with 7 bases fitting TRBD1. The CDR3 covers 14 residues. The V gene end was trimmed by 6 bases and the J gene end by 7 bases; junction bases not matched to a gene: 8. The V gene's germline CDR1 is MDHEN and CDR2 SYDVKM.

The chain has TRBV30 and TRBJ1-5; TRBD1 might be the D (5 bases). CDR3 length: 15 amino acids. CDR1 and CDR2 (germline): GTSNPN, SVGIG (reference sequence). Trimming pared 0 bases from V and 7 bases from J, leaving 16 bases between. The CDR3 sequence is CAWSVRRGVKQPQHF. The CDR3 DNA sequence: TGTGCCTGGAGTGTAAGACGGGGGGTAAAACAGCCCCAGCATTTT.

V usage is TRBV28 and J usage is TRBJ1-2; D gene ambiguous. Trimming shortened V by 6 bases and J by 4 bases, and 12 bases separated the two germline ends. CDR3 size: 13 residues. Germline V CDR1 and CDR2: MDHEN, SYDVKM. In DNA form, the CDR3 reads TGTGCCAGCAGACTAAGACCGATCTATGGCTACACCTTC. Translation gives CASRLRPIYGYTF.

The rearrangement uses TRBV10-3 and TRBJ2-7, with 12 bases aligning to TRBD1. After removal of 3 bases from V and 2 bases from J, the junction contained 5 bases not matched to a gene. Germline V gene data show CDR1 as ENHRY and CDR2 as SYGVKD. This CDR3 is built from 16 residues. The CDR3 sequence: CAISDPGQGATYEQYF. The CDR3 DNA reads TGTGCCATCAGTGACCCGGGACAGGGGGCAACCTACGAGCAGTACTTC.

V and J are TRBV28 and TRBJ2-7; 7 bases are a match to TRBD1. The CDR3 is 13 amino acids. With 6 bases clipped from V and 0 bases from J, the junction kept 2 bases outside the gene matches. Per the germline V gene, CDR1 is MDHEN and CDR2 is SYDVKM. The CDR3 loop is CASRQGSSYEQYF. DNA of the CDR3: TGTGCCAGCAGACAGGGGAGCTCCTACGAGCAGTACTTC.

This chain joins TRBV7-2 and TRBJ2-7; a possible D gene is TRBD1 (6 bases). V lost 5 bases and J 2 bases, leaving 16 bases between the germline ends. This CDR3 has 15 residues. From germline, CDR1 is SGHTA and CDR2 FQGNSA. CDR3 DNA sequence: TGTGCCAGCAGCCGCTCCACAGGGTTTCCCTACGAGCAGTACTTC. It translates to CASSRSTGFPYEQYF.

The rearrangement links TRBV27 to TRBJ2-7; 7 bases are a match to TRBD1. Per germline, CDR1 MNHEY and CDR2 SMNVEV (reference sequence). CDR3 length: 16 amino acids. V dropped 4 bases and J dropped 0; count of bases not matched to a gene: 9. CDR3 nucleotide sequence: TGTGCCAGCAGTTCCCCCGACAGGGCGACCTCCTACGAGCAGTACTTC. Its protein is CASSSPDRATSYEQYF.

This chain joins TRBV1 and TRBJ2-7; the DNA was not compared with TRBD2, the D call given in the table. TRBV1 is annotated as a pseudogene. The CDR3 has 16 residues. The CDR3 DNA is TGCACCAGCAGCCCCGGACTAGCGGGAGACTCCTACGAGCAGTACTTC. It is translated as CTSSPGLAGDSYEQYF.

This chain connects TRBV11-2 to TRBJ2-1, with TRBD2 identical over 9 bases. V lost 5 bases to trimming and J lost 6 bases; unmatched junction nucleotides: 11. Per the germline V gene, CDR1 is SGHAT and CDR2 is FQNNGV. CDR3 length: 16 residues. The CDR3 spells CASSLTPLSGSNEQFF. In nucleotides, the CDR3 is TGTGCCAGCAGCCTAACCCCCCTTAGCGGGAGCAATGAGCAGTTCTTC.

This chain connects TRBV25-1 to TRBJ2-5; TRBD1 matches at 10 bases. The closer fit of TRBJ2-7 to the DNA end suggests the J call may be wrong. The germline V gene encodes CDR1 MGHDK and CDR2 SYGVNS. This CDR3 is 13 amino acids long. The CDR3 here is CASSGTGGYEQYF. The CDR3, as DNA: TGTGCCAGCAGTGGGACAGGGGGCTACGAGCAGTACTTC.

In nucleotides, the CDR3 is TGTGCCAGCTGTATAACTAACCACTACGAGCAGTACTTC. This translates into CASCITNHYEQYF. The chain links TRBV28 to TRBJ2-7; D not resolved. Trimming stripped 8 bases from V and 3 bases from J, with 14 bases between. Germline assignment: CDR1 MDHEN and CDR2 SYDVKM. The CDR3 is 13 amino acids.